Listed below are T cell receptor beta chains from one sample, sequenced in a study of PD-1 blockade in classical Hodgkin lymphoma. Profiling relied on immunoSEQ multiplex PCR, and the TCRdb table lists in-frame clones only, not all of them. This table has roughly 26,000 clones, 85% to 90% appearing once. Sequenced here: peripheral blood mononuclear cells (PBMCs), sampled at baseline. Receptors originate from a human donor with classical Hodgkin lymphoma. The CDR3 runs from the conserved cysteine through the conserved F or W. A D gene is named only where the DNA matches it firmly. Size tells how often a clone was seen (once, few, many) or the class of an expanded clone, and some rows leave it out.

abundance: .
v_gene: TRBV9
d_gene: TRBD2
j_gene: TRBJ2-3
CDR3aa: CASSVSSGGTSTDTQYF
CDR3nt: TGTGCCAGCAGCGTATCTAGCGGCGGGACTAGCACAGATACGCAGTATTTT

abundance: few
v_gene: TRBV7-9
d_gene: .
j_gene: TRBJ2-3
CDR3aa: CASSLGGGPGADTQYF
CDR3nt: TGTGCCAGCAGCTTAGGCGGGGGCCCTGGGGCAGATACGCAGTATTTT

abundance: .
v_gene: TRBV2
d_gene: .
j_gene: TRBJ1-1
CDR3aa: CASSQSPNTEAFF
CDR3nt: TGTGCCAGCAGTCAATCGCCGAACACTGAAGCTTTCTTT

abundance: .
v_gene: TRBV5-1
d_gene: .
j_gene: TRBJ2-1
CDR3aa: CASSLVGGQYNEQFF
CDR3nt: TGCGCCAGCAGCTTGGTGGGGGGACAGTACAATGAGCAGTTCTTC

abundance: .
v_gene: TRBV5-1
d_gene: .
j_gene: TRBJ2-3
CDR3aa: CASSLAGTWDTQYF
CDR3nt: TGCGCCAGCAGCTTGGCCGGGACTTGGGATACGCAGTATTTT

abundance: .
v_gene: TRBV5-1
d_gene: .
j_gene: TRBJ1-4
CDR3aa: CASSPWGSSNEKLFF
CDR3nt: TGCGCCAGCAGCCCCTGGGGGAGCAGTAATGAAAAACTGTTTTTT

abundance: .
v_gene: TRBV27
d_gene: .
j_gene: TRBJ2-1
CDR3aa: CASSLGDTYNEQFF
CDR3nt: TGTGCCAGCAGTTTAGGGGACACTTACAATGAGCAGTTCTTC

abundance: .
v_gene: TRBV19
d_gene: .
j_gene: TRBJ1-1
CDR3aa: CASTPTNMNTEAFF
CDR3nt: TGTGCCAGTACCCCGACAAACATGAACACTGAAGCTTTCTTT

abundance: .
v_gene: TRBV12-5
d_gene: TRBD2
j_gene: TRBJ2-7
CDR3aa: CASGLGLAGEVEQYF
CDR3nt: TGTGCTAGTGGTTTGGGACTAGCGGGGGAAGTTGAGCAGTACTTC

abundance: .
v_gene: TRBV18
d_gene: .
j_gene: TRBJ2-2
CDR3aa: CASSPQGNTGELFF
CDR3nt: TGTGCCAGCTCACCCCAGGGGAACACCGGGGAGCTGTTTTTT

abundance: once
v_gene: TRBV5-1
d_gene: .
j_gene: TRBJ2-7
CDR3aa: CASSLGAGSEQYF
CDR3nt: TGCGCCAGCAGCTTGGGGGCAGGGAGCGAGCAGTACTTC

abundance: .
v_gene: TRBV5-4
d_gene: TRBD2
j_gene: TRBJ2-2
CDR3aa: CASSLGSGGANTGELFF
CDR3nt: TGTGCCAGCAGCTTGGGTAGCGGGGGGGCCAACACCGGGGAGCTGTTTTTT

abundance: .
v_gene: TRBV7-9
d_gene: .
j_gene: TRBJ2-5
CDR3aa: CASSLGLGAKETQYF
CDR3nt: TGTGCCAGCAGCTTAGGTCTGGGGGCTAAAGAGACCCAGTACTTC

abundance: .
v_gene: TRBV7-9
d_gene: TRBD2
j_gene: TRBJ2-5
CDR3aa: CASSLDSGVGTQYF
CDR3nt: TGTGCCAGCAGCTTAGATAGCGGGGTCGGGACCCAGTACTTC

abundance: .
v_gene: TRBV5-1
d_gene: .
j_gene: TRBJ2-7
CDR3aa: CASSAGQNYEQYF
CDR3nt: TGCGCCAGCAGCGCGGGACAGAACTACGAGCAGTACTTC

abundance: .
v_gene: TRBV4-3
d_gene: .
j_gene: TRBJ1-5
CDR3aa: CASSQAWTPNNQPQHF
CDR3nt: TGCGCCAGCAGCCAAGCGTGGACACCCAACAATCAGCCCCAGCATTTT

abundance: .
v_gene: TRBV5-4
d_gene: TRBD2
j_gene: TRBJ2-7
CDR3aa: CASSKGLASTYEQYF
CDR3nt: TGTGCCAGCAGCAAGGGACTAGCCAGTACCTACGAGCAGTACTTC

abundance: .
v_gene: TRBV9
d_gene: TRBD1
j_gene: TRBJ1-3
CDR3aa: CASSEPGQISGNTIYF
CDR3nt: TGTGCCAGCAGCGAACCGGGACAGATCTCTGGAAACACCATATATTTT

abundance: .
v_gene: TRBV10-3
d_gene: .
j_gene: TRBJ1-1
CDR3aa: CAIRRGGAAGGDTEAFF
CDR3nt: TGTGCCATCAGGAGGGGAGGGGCCGCCGGAGGGGACACTGAAGCTTTCTTT